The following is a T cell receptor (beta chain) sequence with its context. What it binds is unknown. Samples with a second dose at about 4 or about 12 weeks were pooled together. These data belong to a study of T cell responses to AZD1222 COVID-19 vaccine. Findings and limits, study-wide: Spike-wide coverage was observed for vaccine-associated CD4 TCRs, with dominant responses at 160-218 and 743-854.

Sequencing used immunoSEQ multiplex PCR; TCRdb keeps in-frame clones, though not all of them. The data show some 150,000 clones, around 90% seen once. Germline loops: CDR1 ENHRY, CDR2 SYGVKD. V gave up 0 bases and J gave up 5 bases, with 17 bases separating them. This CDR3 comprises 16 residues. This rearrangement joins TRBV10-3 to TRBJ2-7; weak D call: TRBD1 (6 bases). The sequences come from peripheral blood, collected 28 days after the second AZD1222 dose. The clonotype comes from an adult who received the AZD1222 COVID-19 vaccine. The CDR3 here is CAISESATGIRHEQYF. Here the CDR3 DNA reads TGTGCCATCAGTGAGTCCGCGACAGGCATACGCCACGAGCAGTACTTC.